This T cell receptor (beta chain) derives from a study of OX40 agonist ivuxolimab in advanced cancers. Study summary: Subjects had a mean age of around 60 years, with a range of roughly 20 to 80; more than 75% were male.

The CDR3 runs 15 residues. V dropped 0 bases and J dropped 8 bases, with 16 bases sitting between them. In germline, CDR1 is MRHNA, CDR2 SNTAGT. This clone was seen once. TCRdb's table, derived via immunoSEQ multiplex PCR, lists solely in-frame clones and lacks some. The top ten clones hold 41% of a sample with about 15,000 clones, roughly 77% of them seen once. This specimen was CD4+ or CD8+ T cells sorted from blood, taken in a trial of the OX40 agonist ivuxolimab. The sequence came from an adult with an advanced solid tumor such as melanoma, head and neck, liver or kidney cancer. The chain is built from TRBV6-4 and TRBJ1-2; possible D gene TRBD1, 5 bases. CDR3 DNA sequence: TGTGCCAGCAGTGACTCAGCCGGGGGTTTTAGGGGCTACACCTTC. This codes for CASSDSAGGFRGYTF.